The source of this T cell receptor (beta chain) is a study of monozygotic twins with inflammatory bowel disease. Concerning this clonotype itself: Its target is unknown.

Study-wide findings and caveats: No distinction between different T cell subtypes was possible.

A total RNA quantity of roughly 3,300 ng went into each TCR library. Template-switch reactions added UMIs with a 6-nucleotide sample barcode. After re-calling the 5' RACE reads, TCRdb lists one entry per CDR3 protein, DNA absent. Its clone listing holds more than 300,000 distinct CDR3 sequences. CDR1 SGDLS and CDR2 YYNGEE come from the germline V gene. The CDR3 has 16 residues. The sequence was obtained from a human donor with ulcerative colitis or Crohn's disease, or a healthy co-twin of an affected twin (not recorded which). The rearrangement uses TRBV9 and TRBJ2-2; TCRdb indicates TRBD1, and absent DNA this call remains unverified. Sequenced input: blood. The CDR3 loop reads CASSRPIQGTTGELFF.